The 24 T cell receptor beta chains in this list originate from one sample, sequenced in a study of blood T cell repertoires in COVID-19. Profiled with immunoSEQ multiplex PCR; TCRdb holds only in-frame clones, not every one. Of tens of thousands of clones listed, 75% to 90% are singletons. The source material was peripheral blood. Every receptor here comes from a man older than 75 with acute or convalescent COVID-19.

This clone has a single count. V gene TRBV9 combines with J gene TRBJ2-7; D perhaps matches TRBD1 (6 bases). The V end lost 4 bases, the J end lost 2 bases, and 16 bases lay between the germline ends. Germline V CDR1 and CDR2: SGDLS, YYNGEE. The CDR3 sequence is 15 residues long. Here the CDR3 reads CASSPQGQGPYEQYF. For the CDR3, the DNA is TGTGCCAGCAGCCCCCAGGGGCAGGGGCCCTACGAGCAGTACTTC.

This rearrangement joins TRBV5-1 to TRBJ1-2; 8 positions agree with TRBD1. Looked up from germline, CDR1 is SGHRS and CDR2 is YFSETQ. The CDR3 is 15 amino acids. The V segment lost 2 bases and the J segment 3 bases; nucleotides outside the gene matches: 6. The CDR3 loop reads CASSFGQGNHYGYTF. The CDR3 DNA sequence: TGCGCCAGCAGCTTCGGACAGGGAAACCACTATGGCTACACCTTC.

V is TRBV29-1 and J is TRBJ1-3, with D possibly TRBD1 on 6 matching bases. CDR3 size: 15 residues. CDR1 and CDR2 from the germline V gene are SQVTM and ANQGSEA. V shed 0 bases and J shed 2 bases, with 11 bases lying between them. DNA of the CDR3: TGCAGCGTTGAAGATCGGGGGGGCCCTGGAAACACCATATATTTT. It yields the protein CSVEDRGGPGNTIYF.

The chain has TRBV18 and TRBJ1-5; a weak D match, TRBD1 (5 bases). Germline V CDR1 and CDR2: KGHSH, LQKENI. This CDR3 is 13 amino acids long. With 3 bases removed from V and 7 bases from J, the gap between germline ends came to 10 bases. CDR3 DNA sequence: TGTGCCAGCTCACCCGGGGGGGAACAGCCCCAGCATTTT. Its protein product is CASSPGGEQPQHF.

This chain connects TRBV6-1 to TRBJ1-2; 7 positions match TRBD1. The CDR3 sequence is 15 residues long. Germline V gene data show CDR1 as MNHNS and CDR2 as SASEGT. V lost 1 base and J lost 6; bases outside the gene matches: 8. In DNA form, the CDR3 reads TGTGCCAGCAGTGAAGTAGGGACAGTGGTAGATGGCTACACCTTC. This sequence encodes CASSEVGTVVDGYTF.

This sequence joins TRBV11-3 and TRBJ2-6; perhaps TRBD2 as D (6 bases). Germline CDR1 and CDR2: SGHNT and YENEEA. With 4 bases removed from V and 0 bases from J, the gap between germline ends came to 10 bases. This CDR3 contains 16 residues. The CDR3: CASSSGLPSGANVLTF. CDR3 sequence (DNA): TGTGCCAGCAGCTCAGGACTACCCTCTGGGGCCAACGTCCTGACTTTC.

The genes are TRBV27 and TRBJ2-1; a possible D gene is TRBD2 (5 bases). Germline V gene lookup returns CDR1 MNHEY and CDR2 SMNVEV (reference sequence). CDR3 length equals 17 residues. Trimming cost V 0 bases and J 2 bases, with 14 bases left between them. CDR3 in DNA: TGTGCCAGCAGTTTATCGACTTCCGCGACTACCTACAATGAGCAGTTCTTC. Translating gives CASSLSTSATTYNEQFF.

The V call is TRBV5-8, the J call TRBJ1-4; D might be TRBD1 (5 bases). The germline gives CDR1 SGHTS, CDR2 YDEGEE. CDR3 size: 16 residues. The V gene lost 2 bases and the J gene lost 8 bases, with 19 bases spanning the gap. The CDR3 sequence is CASSLLAGPSGEKLFF. As DNA, the CDR3 is TGTGCCAGCAGCTTACTCGCAGGGCCCTCCGGGGAAAAACTGTTTTTT.

The J gene is TRBJ2-6, the V gene TRBV7-9; D may be TRBD2 (6 bases). The CDR3 runs 16 residues. Germline V gene sequence: CDR1 SEHNR, CDR2 FQNEAQ (reference sequence). Trimming pared 3 bases from V and 4 bases from J, leaving 13 bases between. Here the CDR3 DNA reads TGTGCCAGCAGCTTGGGGGGACTCCCGGGGGCCAACGTCCTGACTTTC. Translating gives CASSLGGLPGANVLTF.

CDR3: CASSYGLAEDQETQYF. As DNA, the CDR3 is TGTGCCAGCAGTTATGGGCTAGCGGAGGACCAAGAGACCCAGTACTTC. The chain uses TRBV6-5 and TRBJ2-5, with 7 bases identical to TRBD2. After removal of 3 bases from V and 0 bases from J, the junction contained 7 bases not matched to a gene. From germline, CDR1 is MNHEY and CDR2 SVGAGI. The CDR3 covers 16 residues.

This clone was seen a few times. This chain links TRBV3-1 (or the pseudogene TRBV3-2) with TRBJ2-1, with 8 nucleotides matching TRBD2. J gave up 8 bases and V 0 bases, and 9 bases lay outside the gene matches. Germline V gives CDR1 LGHDT, CDR2 YNNKEL (reference sequence). This CDR3 contains 16 residues. CDR3 protein: CASSQEGGTSLYEQFF. The CDR3 nucleotides are TGTGCCAGCAGCCAAGAGGGTGGGACTAGTCTCTATGAGCAGTTCTTC.

The V gene is TRBV27, the J gene TRBJ2-3, with 11 bases identical to TRBD2. The CDR3 extends over 17 amino acids. Germline values: CDR1 MNHEY, CDR2 SMNVEV (reference sequence). V lost 4 bases to trimming and J lost 2 bases; unmatched junction nucleotides: 8. CDR3 bases: TGTGCCAGCAGTTCGCCCGGGACTAGCGGATACACAGATACGCAGTATTTT. As protein: CASSSPGTSGYTDTQYF.

The chain recombines TRBV28 with TRBJ2-7; 8 bases map to TRBD1. Trimming at V came to 5 bases and at J to 6 bases, leaving 12 bases not matched to a gene. Germline-derived CDR1 and CDR2 are MDHEN and SYDVKM. This CDR3 region has 15 residues. The CDR3 DNA sequence: TGTGCCAGCAGTACCCTCAGGGGGCCCCTAAGCGAGCAGTACTTC. Protein: CASSTLRGPLSEQYF.

The chain's CDR3 is CSVGGQDETTNYGYTF. The CDR3 DNA follows: TGCAGCGTTGGAGGACAGGACGAAACGACTAACTATGGCTACACCTTC. V gene TRBV29-1 combines with J gene TRBJ1-2; 7 positions agree with TRBD1. The CDR3 is 16 amino acids. The V gene's germline CDR1 is SQVTM and CDR2 ANQGSEA. The V gene end was trimmed by 4 bases and the J gene end by 0 bases; junction bases not matched to a gene: 11.

The chain employs TRBV7-9 and TRBJ1-2, with D possibly being TRBD1 (5 bases). V was cut by 5 bases and J by 7 bases, with 14 bases left in between. This CDR3 has 13 amino acids. The germline V gene has CDR1 SEHNR and CDR2 FQNEAQ (reference sequence). CDR3 loop: CASSLLQGAGYTF. CDR3 in DNA: TGTGCCAGCAGCCTCCTCCAAGGGGCTGGCTACACCTTC.

The chain joins TRBV25-1 to TRBJ2-6; possibly TRBD1 for D (6 bases). The germline V gene encodes CDR1 MGHDK and CDR2 SYGVNS. Trimming removed 3 bases from V and 1 base from J, with 16 bases in between. The CDR3 extends over 18 amino acids. The CDR3, as DNA: TGTGCCAGCAGTGACTCAAGGACAGCCCAATCTGGGGCCAACGTCCTGACTTTC. It translates to CASSDSRTAQSGANVLTF.

This sequence joins TRBV24-1 and TRBJ1-2; D call uncertain. The CDR3 is 13 residues long. The V gene lost 5 bases and the J gene lost 4 bases, with 10 bases spanning the gap. Germline values: CDR1 KGHDR, CDR2 SFDVKD. The CDR3 sequence is CATSGGFGYGYTF. CDR3 DNA: TGTGCCACCAGTGGCGGGTTTGGCTATGGCTACACCTTC.

About this clone: Other DNA sequences in the sample encode the same CDR3. The chain employs TRBV11-2 and TRBJ2-1, with TRBD2 identical over 8 bases. Trimming at V came to 5 bases and at J to 4 bases, leaving 4 bases not matched to a gene. Germline assignment: CDR1 SGHAT and CDR2 FQNNGV. This CDR3 is 14 amino acids long. The CDR3 is CASSLSGAYNEQFF. The DNA for the CDR3 is TGTGCCAGCAGCCTTAGCGGGGCTTACAATGAGCAGTTCTTC.

The chain recombines TRBV10-3 with TRBJ1-1; 8 bases fit TRBD1. This CDR3 has 14 residues. Trimming at V came to 6 bases and at J to 4 bases, leaving 7 bases not matched to a gene. Germline V gives CDR1 ENHRY, CDR2 SYGVKD. The CDR3 nucleotides read TGTGCCATCAGAGGACAGGGAGCGGTCACTGAAGCTTTCTTT. Protein product: CAIRGQGAVTEAFF.

This clone has just a few counts. This CDR3 is CASSLEEWQPQHF. The CDR3 bases are TGTGCCAGCAGCTTAGAGGAGTGGCAGCCCCAGCATTTT. This chain joins TRBV7-9 and TRBJ1-5; D gene ambiguous. The CDR3 is 13 amino acids. Deletions cut 1 base from V and 7 bases from J, with 8 bases between. Germline V gives CDR1 SEHNR, CDR2 FQNEAQ (reference sequence).

The chain uses TRBV7-3 and TRBJ2-1, with 7 bases lining up with TRBD1. The germline gives CDR1 SGHTA, CDR2 FQGTGA. Trimming removed 5 bases from V and 6 bases from J; junction bases left unmatched: 4. This CDR3 region has 13 residues. The CDR3 loop reads CASSPGTVNEQFF. The CDR3 DNA reads as TGTGCCAGCAGCCCCGGGACAGTCAATGAGCAGTTCTTC.

With respect to this clone: This same CDR3 is encoded by further DNA sequences in the sample. The V call is TRBV7-2, the J call TRBJ2-5, with unresolved D. Germline V gene data show CDR1 as SGHTA and CDR2 as FQGNSA. V lost 4 bases and J 2 bases, leaving 2 bases between the germline ends. This CDR3 has 11 amino acids. CDR3 protein: CASSSQETQYF. The CDR3 coding sequence is TGTGCCAGCAGCTCGCAAGAGACCCAGTACTTC. The whole variable domain, filled in from reference TRBV7-2 and TRBJ2-5, reads GAGVSQSPSNKVTEKGKDVELRCDPISGHTALYWYRQSLGQGLEFLIYFQGNSAPDKSGLPSDRFSAERTGGSVSTLTIQRTQQEDSAVYLCASSSQETQYFGPGTRLLVL.

This rearrangement joins TRBV5-1 to TRBJ1-4; 10 nucleotides agree with TRBD1. After removal of 4 bases from V and 5 bases from J, the junction contained 5 bases not matched to a gene. The germline V gene has CDR1 SGHRS and CDR2 YFSETQ. This CDR3 has 15 residues. CDR3 DNA: TGCGCCAGCAGCCCCCGGGGACAGGGGAATGAAAAACTGTTTTTT. This translates into CASSPRGQGNEKLFF.

J is TRBJ1-1 and V is TRBV5-1; 8 positions agree with TRBD1. CDR3 length: 15 amino acids. V was pared by 3 bases and J by 1 base, with 5 bases of the junction left unmatched. Germline CDR1 reads SGHRS; CDR2 reads YFSETQ. CDR3 nucleotide sequence: TGCGCCAGCAGCTCACCCACAGGGGGGAACACTGAAGCTTTCTTT. Protein product: CASSSPTGGNTEAFF.